This T cell receptor beta chain stems from a study of shared clonotypes between healthy human individuals. Assay used: immunoSEQ multiplex PCR; TCRdb lists only in-frame clones, some missing. This sample has more than 2 million clones, with roughly 94% found just once. CD45RO negativity and positive selection for CCR7 defined naive CD8 cells, a population that excluded terminally differentiated effector memory CD45RA+ cells. This CDR3 is 15 amino acids long. V was shortened by 1 base and J by 8 bases, with 14 bases between the two germline ends. Germline CDR1 is MGHDK and CDR2 is SYGVNS. This clonotype was obtained from a man aged 18 to 30 in good health. V usage is TRBV25-1 and J usage is TRBJ1-4; D not resolved. The material sequenced was naive CD8+ T cells sorted from blood. The CDR3 is CASSEFGLLDEKLFF. The DNA for the CDR3 is TGTGCCAGCAGTGAATTTGGGTTGCTCGACGAAAAACTGTTTTTT.